The clone carrying this T cell receptor (beta chain) was detected a few times. Its matching antigen is unknown. These data belong to a study of response to subunit inactivated influenza vaccine. Study-level findings and limits: The authors suggested that every seasonal influenza vaccination recruits few new T cells.

The CDR3 extends over 17 amino acids. The V end lost 0 bases, the J end lost 0 bases, and 12 bases lay between the germline ends. Germline V lookup: CDR1 MGHRA, CDR2 YSYEKL. TCRdb itself ran the RT-PCR reads through MiXCR, one entry per CDR3 protein. The sample includes roughly 760,000 distinct CDR3 sequences, roughly 20% of them seen just once. The clonotype originates from a man between 50 and 59 years old who received an inactivated influenza vaccine. The sequences come from PBMCs from blood, collected 4 to 6 days after vaccination. The genes are TRBV4-1 and TRBJ2-1; D perhaps matches TRBD2 (5 bases). The CDR3 reads CASSQELTGSSYNEQFF. Written as DNA, the CDR3 is TGCGCCAGCAGCCAAGAGTTGACGGGGAGCTCCTACAATGAGCAGTTCTTC.